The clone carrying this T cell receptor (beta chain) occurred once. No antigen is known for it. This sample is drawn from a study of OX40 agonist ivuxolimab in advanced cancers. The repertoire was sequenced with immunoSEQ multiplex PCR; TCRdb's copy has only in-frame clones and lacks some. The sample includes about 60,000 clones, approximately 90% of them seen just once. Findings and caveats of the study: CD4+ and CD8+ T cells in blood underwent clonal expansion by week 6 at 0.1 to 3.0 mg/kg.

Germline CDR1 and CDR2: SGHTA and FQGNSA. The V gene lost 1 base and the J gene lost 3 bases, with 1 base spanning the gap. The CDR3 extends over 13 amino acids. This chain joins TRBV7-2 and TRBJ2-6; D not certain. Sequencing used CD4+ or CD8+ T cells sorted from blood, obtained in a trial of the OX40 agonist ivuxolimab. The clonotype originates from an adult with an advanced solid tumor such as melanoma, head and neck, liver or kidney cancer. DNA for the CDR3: TGTGCCAGCAGCTTAGGTGGGGCCAACGTCCTGACTTTC. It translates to CASSLGGANVLTF. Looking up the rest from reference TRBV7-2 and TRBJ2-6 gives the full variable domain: GAGVSQSPSNKVTEKGKDVELRCDPISGHTALYWYRQSLGQGLEFLIYFQGNSAPDKSGLPSDRFSAERTGGSVSTLTIQRTQQEDSAVYLCASSLGGANVLTFGAGSRLTVL.